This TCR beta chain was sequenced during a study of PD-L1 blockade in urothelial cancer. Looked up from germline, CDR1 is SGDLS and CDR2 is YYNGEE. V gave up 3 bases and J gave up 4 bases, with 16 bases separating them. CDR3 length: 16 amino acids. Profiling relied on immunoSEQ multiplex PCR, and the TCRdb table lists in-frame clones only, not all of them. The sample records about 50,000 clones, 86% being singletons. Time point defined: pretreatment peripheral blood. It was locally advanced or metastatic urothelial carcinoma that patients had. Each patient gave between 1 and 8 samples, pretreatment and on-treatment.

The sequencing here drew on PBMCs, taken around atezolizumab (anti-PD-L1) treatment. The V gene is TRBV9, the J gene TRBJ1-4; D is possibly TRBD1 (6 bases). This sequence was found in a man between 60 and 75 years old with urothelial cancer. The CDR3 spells CASSARRGAGNEKLFF. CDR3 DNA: TGTGCCAGCAGCGCCCGTCGGGGGGCAGGTAATGAAAAACTGTTTTTT.